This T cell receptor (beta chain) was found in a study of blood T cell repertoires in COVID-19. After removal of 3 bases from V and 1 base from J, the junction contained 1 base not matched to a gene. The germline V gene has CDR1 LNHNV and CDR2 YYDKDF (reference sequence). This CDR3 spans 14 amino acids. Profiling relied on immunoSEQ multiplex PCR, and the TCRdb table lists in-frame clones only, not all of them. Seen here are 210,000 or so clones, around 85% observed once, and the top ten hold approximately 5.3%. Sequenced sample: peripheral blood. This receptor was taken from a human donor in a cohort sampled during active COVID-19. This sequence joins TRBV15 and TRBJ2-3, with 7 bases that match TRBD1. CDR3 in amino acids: CATSSTGGTDTQYF. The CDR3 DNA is TGTGCCACCAGCAGTACAGGGGGCACAGATACGCAGTATTTT.